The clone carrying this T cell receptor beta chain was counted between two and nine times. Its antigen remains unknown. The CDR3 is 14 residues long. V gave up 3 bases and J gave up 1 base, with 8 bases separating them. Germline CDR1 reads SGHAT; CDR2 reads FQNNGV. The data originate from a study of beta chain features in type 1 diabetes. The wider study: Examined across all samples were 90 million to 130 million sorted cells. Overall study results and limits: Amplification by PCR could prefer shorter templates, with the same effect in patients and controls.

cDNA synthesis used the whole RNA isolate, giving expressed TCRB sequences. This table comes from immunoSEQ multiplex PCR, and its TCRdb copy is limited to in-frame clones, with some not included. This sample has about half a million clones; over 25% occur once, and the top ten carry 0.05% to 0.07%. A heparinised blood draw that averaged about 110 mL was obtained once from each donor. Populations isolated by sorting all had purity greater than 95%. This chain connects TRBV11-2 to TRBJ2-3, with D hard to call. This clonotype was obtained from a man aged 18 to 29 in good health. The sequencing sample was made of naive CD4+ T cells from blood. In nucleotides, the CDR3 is TGTGCCAGCAGCTTCAGGAGCGGCACAGATACGCAGTATTTT. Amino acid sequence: CASSFRSGTDTQYF.